The 5 T cell receptor beta chains presented below share a single source sample, sequenced in a study of tumor and adjacent non-tumor tissue in lung cancer. The template was RNA from unsorted bulk tissue. This non-tumor lung sample came from over 3 cm beyond the tumor edge. A modified ARM-PCR protocol with three rounds of nested PCR amplified TCRbeta. Using its own MiXCR run on the multiplex PCR reads, TCRdb lists one record per CDR3 protein. The sample lists 70,000 to 90,000 distinct CDR3 sequences; approximately 81% were seen once. Material for sequencing was distant non-tumor lung tissue. Receptor source: a man between 60 and 75 years old with non-small cell lung cancer.

Details on this clonotype: An end of the junction does not agree with germline; a read error may underlie this. V gene TRBV11-2 combines with J gene TRBJ1-4, with 7 bases fitting TRBD1. The CDR3 spans 13 residues. Germline assignment: CDR1 SGHAT and CDR2 FQNNGV. The CDR3 nucleotides are TGTGTCAGCAGCTTAAATATAGGGGGCGGACTGTTTTTT. Translating gives CVSSLNIGGGLFF.

Turning to this clonotype: The conserved phenylalanine or tryptophan is not found at the CDR3 terminus, so this likely reflects a read error. The DNA is left out, because the CDR3 cannot be placed on it with certainty; the CDR3 is given as TCRdb lists it. The CDR3 sequence is CASSSTMGGPKETQCI. The J gene is TRBJ2-5, the V gene TRBV11-2; the D call TRBD1 from the table was never checked on the DNA. Per the germline V gene, CDR1 is SGHAT and CDR2 is FQNNGV. The CDR3 has 16 amino acids, counting both end residues.

Notes on this clonotype: The CDR3 carries no conserved terminal phenylalanine or tryptophan, so it likely arises from a read error. The chain carries TRBV29-1 and TRBJ2-5, with a possible D match to TRBD1 (5 bases). CDR1 SQVTM and CDR2 ANQGSEA come from the germline V gene. The CDR3 length is 14 residues. The CDR3 loop reads CSVAPLTVAWTQYS. The CDR3 DNA reads as TGCAGTGTTGCCCCACTGACAGTTGCGTGGACCCAGTACTCC.

Concerning this clonotype: This likely comes from a read error, as the CDR3 has no conserved phenylalanine or tryptophan at its end. It is unclear where the CDR3 begins or ends on the DNA, so no DNA is shown, and the CDR3 is as TCRdb lists it. The chain couples TRBV29-1 to TRBJ2-5; whether TRBD1, the table's D call, matches the DNA was not checked. From germline, CDR1 is SQVTM and CDR2 ANQGSEA. The CDR3 length is 12 residues, termini included. CDR3: CSVAAFVETQYL.

Worth noting for this clonotype: An end of the junction differs from the germline gene, which may be a read error. The J gene is TRBJ2-6, the V gene TRBV11-2; TRBD1 is a possible D gene (6 bases). Germline V lookup: CDR1 SGHAT, CDR2 FQNNGV. This CDR3 comprises 18 residues. The CDR3 loop reads CASSPTSGGTTGDNVLAF. The CDR3 DNA reads TGTGCCAGCAGTCCAACTAGTGGGGGAACCACTGGGGACAACGTCCTGGCTTTC.